The text below deals with one T cell receptor (beta chain). The data are from a study of blood T cell repertoires in COVID-19. Turning to the study itself: Sites in the United States, Italy and Spain provided acute and convalescent COVID-19 samples. The cDNA or gDNA used as material had been derived from T cells, B-cell-depleted T cells, or PBMCs.

In the source study's methods: Reference gene primers were amplified, and this amplification served to estimate nucleated cell counts. Sequencing was performed with immunoSEQ multiplex PCR; in TCRdb, only in-frame clones are kept and a portion is missing. V and J calls and clone size are given by that table; D and trimming were obtained from the DNA. Of 150,000 to 200,000 clones in the sample, around 80% are singletons; the top ten hold roughly 9.6%. V lost 6 bases and J 7 bases, leaving 16 bases between the germline ends. The CDR3 is 13 residues long. Categorization into cohorts depended on clinical history that participants reported.

This chain connects TRBV12-3 or TRBV12-4 to TRBJ2-7; weak D call: TRBD2 (6 bases). The clonotype comes from a middle-aged man who had recovered from COVID-19. Sequencing used PBMCs or T cells enriched from blood (not recorded which). The CDR3 DNA reads TGTGCCAGCAGGTGGAGGGGATCGGGAGAGCAGTACTTC. Amino acids: CASRWRGSGEQYF.